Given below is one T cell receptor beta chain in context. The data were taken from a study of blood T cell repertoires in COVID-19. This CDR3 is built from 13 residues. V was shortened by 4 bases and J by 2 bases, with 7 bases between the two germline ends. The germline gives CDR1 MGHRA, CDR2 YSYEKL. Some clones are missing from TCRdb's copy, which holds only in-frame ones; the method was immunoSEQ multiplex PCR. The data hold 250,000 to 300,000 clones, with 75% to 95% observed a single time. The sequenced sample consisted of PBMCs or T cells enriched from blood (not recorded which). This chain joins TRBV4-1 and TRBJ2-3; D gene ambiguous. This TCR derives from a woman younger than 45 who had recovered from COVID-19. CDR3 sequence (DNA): TGCGCCAGCAGCCCCGGTCCCACAGATACGCAGTATTTT. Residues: CASSPGPTDTQYF.